A single sample is the source of the 28 T cell receptor beta chains below, sequenced in a study of CD8 T cells in Susac syndrome. Reverse transcription of about 0.45 to 1 ug RNA used random hexamers. TCRdb re-derived calls from the immunoSEQ multiplex PCR reads in MiXCR, one entry per CDR3 protein. Here the sample spans about 210,000 distinct CDR3 sequences, roughly 96% being singletons. Sequenced material: CD4+ T cells from PBMCs. All receptors derive from a human donor with multiple sclerosis.

This sequence joins TRBV30 and TRBJ2-1; weak D call: TRBD2 (6 bases). V was clipped by 2 bases and J by 6 bases, with 17 bases between them. Germline assignment: CDR1 GTSNPN and CDR2 SVGIG (reference sequence). The CDR3 length is 15 residues. CDR3 in amino acids: CAWSPLGGIGNEQFF. The CDR3 DNA is TGTGCCTGGAGTCCCCTCGGAGGGATCGGCAATGAGCAGTTCTTC. Based on the CDR3 plus reference TRBV30 and TRBJ2-1, the full variable domain is SQTIHQWPATLVQPVGSPLSLECTVEGTSNPNLYWYRQAAGRGLQLLFYSVGIGQISSEVPQNLSASRPQDRQFILSSKKLLLSDSGFYLCAWSPLGGIGNEQFFGPGTRLTVL.

The gene calls are TRBV7-2 and TRBJ1-2; D uncertain. Trimming took 3 bases from V and 1 from J, leaving 6 bases between them. Germline CDR1 is SGHTA and CDR2 is FQGNSA. CDR3 length: 13 residues. The CDR3 here is CASSFGVNYGYTF. Written as DNA, the CDR3 is TGTGCCAGCAGCTTCGGGGTTAACTATGGCTACACCTTC.

V is TRBV9 and J is TRBJ2-7; D gene uncertain. The V end was cut by 0 bases, the J end by 2 bases, with 12 bases between. The CDR3 spans 15 residues. Germline CDR1 and CDR2: SGDLS and YYNGEE. The CDR3 sequence is CASSVGATPAYEQYF. The CDR3 nucleotides read TGTGCCAGCAGCGTAGGGGCGACGCCCGCCTACGAGCAGTACTTC. Looking up the rest from reference TRBV9 and TRBJ2-7 gives the full variable domain: DSGVTQTPKHLITATGQRVTLRCSPRSGDLSVYWYQQSLDQGLQFLIQYYNGEERAKGNILERFSAQQFPDLHSELNLSSLELGDSALYFCASSVGATPAYEQYFGPGTRLTVT.

The chain carries TRBV5-1 and TRBJ2-1; D is possibly TRBD2 (7 bases). This CDR3 has 14 amino acids. Germline V gives CDR1 SGHRS, CDR2 YFSETQ. The V end lost 4 bases, the J end lost 7 bases, and 15 bases lay between the germline ends. This chain's CDR3 is CASSPGGPGNEQFF. DNA for the CDR3: TGCGCCAGCAGCCCCGGGGGGCCGGGGAATGAGCAGTTCTTC. The entire variable domain, with the rest obtained from reference TRBV5-1 and TRBJ2-1, is as follows: KAGVTQTPRYLIKTRGQQVTLSCSPISGHRSVSWYQQTPGQGLQFLFEYFSETQRNKGNFPGRFSGRQFSNSRSEMNVSTLELGDSALYLCASSPGGPGNEQFFGPGTRLTVL.

The J gene is TRBJ2-6, the V gene TRBV7-9, with 10 bases aligning to TRBD1. With 3 bases clipped from V and 2 bases from J, the junction kept 4 bases outside the gene matches. The germline gives CDR1 SEHNR, CDR2 FQNEAQ (reference sequence). The length of the CDR3 is 17 residues. CDR3 DNA sequence: TGTGCCAGCAGCTTTGGACAGGGGGGTGCTGGGGCCAACGTCCTGACTTTC. Translation gives CASSFGQGGAGANVLTF.

V usage is TRBV7-3 and J usage is TRBJ2-2; TRBD2 agrees at 7 bases. CDR1 and CDR2 (germline): SGHTA, FQGTGA. Unmatched junction bases numbered 13, after V lost 5 bases and J lost 7 bases. The CDR3 length is 16 residues. This chain's CDR3 is CASSRLGSGVVGELFF. The CDR3 DNA follows: TGTGCCAGCAGCCGCCTGGGCAGCGGGGTGGTCGGGGAGCTGTTTTTT.

The chain joins TRBV2 to TRBJ1-2, with a tentative D call TRBD1 (6 bases). The CDR3 has 13 amino acids. Germline V lookup: CDR1 SNHLY, CDR2 FYNNEI. The V end lost 6 bases, the J end lost 7 bases, and 15 bases lay between the germline ends. The DNA of the CDR3 is TGTGCCAGCAGCCTCTTAAGGGGGTCTGGCTACACCTTC. Protein product: CASSLLRGSGYTF.

V is TRBV5-6 and J is TRBJ2-1; 7 bases agree with TRBD2. The CDR3 runs to 16 residues. Germline CDR1 SGHDT, CDR2 YYEEEE. Trimming took 5 bases from V and 4 from J; bases not matched to a gene: 12. CDR3 residues: CASRFPGLADYNEQFF. The CDR3 DNA follows: TGTGCCAGCAGATTCCCCGGGCTAGCGGATTACAATGAGCAGTTCTTC. The variable domain in full, completed from reference TRBV5-6 and TRBJ2-1, reads DAGVTQSPTHLIKTRGQQVTLRCSPKSGHDTVSWYQQALGQGPQFIFQYYEEEERQRGNFPDRFSGHQFPNYSSELNVNALLLGDSALYLCASRFPGLADYNEQFFGPGTRLTVL.

CDR3 region: CASSYSFFTGGSLDTQYF. DNA of the CDR3: TGTGCCAGCAGTTACTCGTTCTTTACGGGGGGTAGCTTAGATACGCAGTATTTT. The chain combines TRBV6-5 with TRBJ2-3, with 7 bases fitting TRBD2. This CDR3 has 18 residues. V dropped 0 bases and J dropped 5; count of bases not matched to a gene: 14. Germline V gene lookup returns CDR1 MNHEY and CDR2 SVGAGI.

This chain uses TRBV30 with TRBJ2-7, with unresolved D. Trimming removed 4 bases from V and 0 bases from J, with 10 bases in between. This CDR3 has 13 residues. CDR1 and CDR2 (germline): GTSNPN, SVGIG (reference sequence). The chain's CDR3 is CAWTKANSYEQYF. CDR3 DNA: TGTGCCTGGACTAAGGCCAACTCCTACGAGCAGTACTTC.

V is TRBV20-1 and J is TRBJ2-3, with D possibly matching TRBD2 (5 bases). The ends were cut back, 3 bases at V and 6 bases at J, with 22 bases in the middle. This CDR3 comprises 16 residues. In germline, CDR1 is DFQATT, CDR2 SNEGSKA (reference sequence). The CDR3 sequence is CSARVSLDWRRDTQYF. CDR3 DNA: TGCAGTGCTAGGGTCAGCCTCGACTGGAGGAGGGATACGCAGTATTTT.

V and J are TRBV3-1 and TRBJ2-3; D is uncertain. This CDR3 comprises 16 residues. CDR1 LGHDT and CDR2 YNNKEL come from the germline V gene (reference sequence). V lost 5 bases and J 1 base, leaving 16 bases between the germline ends. The CDR3 spells CASSAFLKGGTDTQYF. Here the CDR3 DNA reads TGTGCCAGCAGCGCCTTTCTAAAAGGTGGCACAGATACGCAGTATTTT.

This clonotype appeared a few times. The CDR3 protein is CASSQLNTEAFF. The CDR3, as DNA: TGTGCCAGCTCACAGCTGAACACTGAAGCTTTCTTT. The chain combines TRBV7-9 with TRBJ1-1; D uncertain. Germline CDR1 reads SEHNR; CDR2 reads FQNEAQ (reference sequence). This CDR3 is built from 12 residues. Trimming took off 8 bases at V and 0 bases at J, with 7 bases between the two ends.

Here the CDR3 DNA reads TGTGCCATCACGGACACCGGGACACACGGCTACACCTTC. Translated, it gives CAITDTGTHGYTF. The chain joins TRBV10-3 to TRBJ1-2, with D possibly being TRBD1 (6 bases). Between the trimmed V and J ends, which lost 7 bases and 8 bases, there was a span of 17 bases. Germline V gives CDR1 ENHRY, CDR2 SYGVKD. The length of the CDR3 is 13 residues.

CDR3 nucleotides: TGCAGCGTTAAGAGACTAGCGAACACCGGGGAGCTGTTTTTT. It yields the protein CSVKRLANTGELFF. V usage is TRBV29-1 and J usage is TRBJ2-2; TRBD2 might be the D (6 bases). The CDR3 is made up of 14 amino acids. Deletions cut 5 bases from V and 0 bases from J, with 10 bases between. CDR1 and CDR2 from the germline V gene are SQVTM and ANQGSEA.

This clonotype was counted a single time. The CDR3 DNA is TGTGCCAGCAGGACTAGCGGGAGTTGGGCTGAGCAGTTCTTC. Its translation: CASRTSGSWAEQFF. The chain recombines TRBV28 with TRBJ2-1, with 12 bases fitting TRBD2. Germline CDR1 and CDR2: MDHEN and SYDVKM. This CDR3 comprises 14 residues. With 6 bases clipped from V and 9 bases from J, the junction kept 6 bases outside the gene matches.

V and J are TRBV20-1 and TRBJ1-5; 9 bases line up with TRBD1. The V and J ends lost 3 bases and 5 bases, in that order; junction bases with no gene match: 8. CDR1 DFQATT and CDR2 SNEGSKA come from the germline V gene (reference sequence). The CDR3 is 15 amino acids. The CDR3 loop is CSASIGQGSYQPQHF. Here the CDR3 DNA reads TGCAGTGCTAGTATAGGACAGGGGTCCTATCAGCCCCAGCATTTT.

The chain couples TRBV11-2 to TRBJ1-2, with TRBD1 matching over 9 bases. Trimming removed 5 bases from V and 0 bases from J; junction bases left unmatched: 7. The CDR3 has 16 residues. Germline CDR1 is SGHAT and CDR2 is FQNNGV. The CDR3 nucleotides are TGTGCCAGCAGCCAGGGACAGGGAAGAGCTAACTATGGCTACACCTTC. As protein: CASSQGQGRANYGYTF. Full variable domain (remainder filled in from reference TRBV11-2 and TRBJ1-2): EAGVAQSPRYKIIEKRQSVAFWCNPISGHATLYWYQQILGQGPKLLIQFQNNGVVDDSQLPKDRFSAERLKGVDSTLKIQPAKLEDSAVYLCASSQGQGRANYGYTFGSGTRLTVV.

The CDR3 sequence is CAWSPRAPHEQYF. CDR3 nucleotide sequence: TGTGCCTGGAGTCCCCGCGCTCCCCACGAGCAGTACTTC. The genes are TRBV30 and TRBJ2-7; D call uncertain. Looked up from germline, CDR1 is GTSNPN and CDR2 is SVGIG (reference sequence). Trimming removed 2 bases from V and 5 bases from J, with 13 bases in between. The CDR3 covers 13 residues.

V is TRBV20-1 and J is TRBJ2-7, with D maybe TRBD1 (6 bases). The CDR3 loop spans 11 amino acids. V lost 4 bases, J lost 3 bases, and 7 bases lay in between. Germline V gene data show CDR1 as DFQATT and CDR2 as SNEGSKA (reference sequence). The CDR3 sequence: CSAKGGYEQYF. CDR3 nucleotide sequence: TGCAGTGCTAAAGGGGGCTACGAGCAGTACTTC.

For the CDR3, the DNA is TGTGCCAGCAGCCAAGGTCTACTAGCGGGGGGGCCTAACACAGATACGCAGTATTTT. Protein: CASSQGLLAGGPNTDTQYF. This chain connects TRBV3-1 to TRBJ2-3; 13 bases agree with TRBD2. CDR3 length: 19 amino acids. Trimming cost V 1 base and J 2 bases; bases outside gene matches: 9. From germline, CDR1 is LGHDT and CDR2 YNNKEL (reference sequence).

This sequence joins TRBV29-1 and TRBJ2-5; D unresolved. Trimming cost V 5 bases and J 0 bases, with 22 bases left between them. From germline, CDR1 is SQVTM and CDR2 ANQGSEA. The CDR3 loop spans 17 amino acids. The CDR3 spells CSVLGVAAAMYQETQYF. DNA for the CDR3: TGCAGCGTTCTGGGTGTGGCGGCCGCTATGTACCAAGAGACCCAGTACTTC.

The rearrangement joins TRBV25-1 to TRBJ1-2; 7 bases agree with TRBD1. The CDR3 totals 17 residues. The V and J ends lost 1 base and 3 bases, in that order; junction bases with no gene match: 11. Germline CDR1 and CDR2: MGHDK and SYGVNS. In nucleotides, the CDR3 is TGTGCCAGCAGTGAATCGGTGAGGGGGCGCGGCCACTATGGCTACACCTTC. Protein sequence: CASSESVRGRGHYGYTF.

This chain uses TRBV28 with TRBJ2-5; the match to TRBD1 covers 8 bases. This CDR3 is built from 14 residues. CDR1 and CDR2 (germline): MDHEN, SYDVKM. V gave up 4 bases and J gave up 5 bases; unmatched junction bases: 6. CDR3 amino acids: CASSSAGGRETQYF. In nucleotides, the CDR3 is TGTGCCAGCAGTTCTGCAGGGGGCCGGGAGACCCAGTACTTC.

This sequence joins TRBV29-1 and TRBJ1-1, with D tentatively TRBD1 (5 bases). The V end lost 7 bases, the J end lost 1 base, and 10 bases lay between the germline ends. CDR1 and CDR2 from the germline V gene are SQVTM and ANQGSEA. The CDR3 totals 12 residues. The CDR3 bases are TGCAGCGCCACCACAGGGAACACTGAAGCTTTCTTT. Protein product: CSATTGNTEAFF.

V and J are TRBV7-3 and TRBJ2-5; TRBD1 or TRBD2 may be the D gene (5 bases each). CDR3 length equals 15 residues. Germline lookup yields CDR1 SGHTA and CDR2 FQGTGA. V lost 5 bases and J 5 bases, leaving 18 bases between the germline ends. The DNA of the CDR3 is TGTGCCAGCAGCATGGAAGCAGGGAGTATGGAGACCCAGTACTTC. Translated, it gives CASSMEAGSMETQYF.

This chain joins TRBV3-1 and TRBJ1-1; no definite D call. The germline V gene encodes CDR1 LGHDT and CDR2 YNNKEL (reference sequence). This CDR3 comprises 14 residues. V was cut by 1 base and J by 1 base, with 7 bases left in between. The CDR3 sequence: CASSQGITNTEAFF. The CDR3 DNA reads TGTGCCAGCAGCCAAGGTATCACGAACACTGAAGCTTTCTTT.

The rearrangement uses TRBV6-5 and TRBJ2-7; D gene uncertain. Germline values: CDR1 MNHEY, CDR2 SVGAGI. Trimming shortened V by 6 bases and J by 1 base, and 16 bases separated the two germline ends. CDR3 length: 15 amino acids. The CDR3 region is CASSRTRMGSYEQYF. The CDR3 region has the DNA TGTGCCAGCAGCAGAACCCGGATGGGGTCCTACGAGCAGTACTTC.